This T cell receptor (beta chain) came from a study of human T cells and chemical hapten exposure. Looking at the study overall: Alopecia areata, totalis and universalis patients, mostly female, were included. Whole-study results and caveats: Expanded TCRs made up significantly more big CDR3 similarity clusters than controls did. No shift was seen in TCRs above 1 in 1000 frequency with DPC sensitization.

With V trimmed by 4 bases and J by 2 bases, 11 bases remained unmatched. In germline, CDR1 is ENHRY, CDR2 SYGVKD. This CDR3 has 18 residues. This clonotype was seen ten or more times. Its antigen remains unidentified. Time point noted: pre-sensitization, week 0. The treatment is: therapeutic diphenylcyclopropenone sensitization with weekly scalp DPC. In TCRdb, the RACE reads were re-called with MiXCR into one record per CDR3 protein. The sample has 350,000 to 450,000 distinct CDR3 sequences; approximately 5.1% are singletons. This TCR derives from a woman between 50 and 59 years old with alopecia areata. Some clones in this sample may be carry-over from other donors' samples. The V call is TRBV10-3, the J call TRBJ2-6; 7 bases match TRBD1. The sample consisted of whole blood, taken in connection with sensitization to the hapten diphenylcyclopropenone (DPC). CDR3 in DNA: TGTGCCATCAGTGCAAGACAGGGAAAAGTGCCTGGGGCCAACGTCCTGACTTTC. Its protein is CAISARQGKVPGANVLTF.